The 10 T cell receptor beta chains listed next were all sequenced from one sample in a study of quantifying T cell responses using KT2 cells. Whole-study context: cDNA was made from DNase-treated RNA using alpha and beta constant primers.

Each cDNA got a UMI-containing oligo ligated at its 3' end. The first PCR ran around 4 cycles with an equimolar RC1.1 and RC1.2 beta primer mix. MiXCR was run by TCRdb on the UMI-ligation and nested PCR reads, yielding one entry per CDR3 protein. Of 25,000 to 35,000 distinct CDR3 sequences listed, about 7.3% were seen once; the top ten hold approximately 14%. Specimen: PBMCs spiked with cells of the T cell clone KT2. All receptors derive from a human donor.

The chain employs TRBV7-6 and TRBJ1-5, with 7 positions matching TRBD1. The CDR3 runs 15 residues. CDR1 SGHVS and CDR2 FNYEAQ come from the germline V gene. The ends lost 5 bases at V and 5 bases at J; junction bases unmatched: 9. Here the CDR3 reads CASSLYDRADQPQHF. The CDR3 DNA is TGTGCCAGCAGCCTCTACGACAGGGCGGATCAGCCCCAGCATTTT.

In this sample, this clonotype turned up many times. For the CDR3, the DNA is TGTGCCACCAGTGACCCGGACCTCCAAGAGACCCAGTACTTC. This translates into CATSDPDLQETQYF. The rearrangement joins TRBV24-1 to TRBJ2-5; D is unresolved. Germline V CDR1 and CDR2: KGHDR, SFDVKD. V was trimmed by 4 bases and J by 1 base, leaving 9 bases between them. The CDR3 length is 14 residues.

Worth noting for this clonotype: A read error may explain this, as a much larger clone is one base away. This chain uses TRBV20-1 with TRBJ2-5; D is tentatively TRBD1 or TRBD2 (5 bases each). This CDR3 spans 17 amino acids. CDR1 DFQATT and CDR2 SNEGSKA come from the germline V gene (reference sequence). CDR3 amino acids: CSVFQTEGVPGQENQYF. The CDR3 coding sequence is TGCAGTGTCTTCCAGACAGAAGGAGTACCGGGGCAAGAGAACCAGTACTTC.

In its sample, this clonotype was seen many times. V is TRBV25-1 and J is TRBJ2-1; D is unresolved. This CDR3 contains 16 residues. Per the germline V gene, CDR1 is MGHDK and CDR2 is SYGVNS. Trimming shortened V by 2 bases and J by 3 bases, and 14 bases separated the two germline ends. The CDR3 loop is CASSEGGRPYYNEQFF. CDR3 sequence (DNA): TGTGCCAGCAGTGAAGGCGGCCGCCCCTACTACAATGAGCAGTTCTTC.

This clonotype was found many times. The chain joins TRBV10-3 to TRBJ1-1, with D possibly TRBD1 on 6 matching bases. The V end was cut by 4 bases, the J end by 1 base, with 10 bases between. CDR3 size: 14 residues. Germline CDR1 and CDR2: ENHRY and SYGVKD. CDR3 nucleotides: TGTGCCATCAGTGGGGACACGGCGAACACTGAAGCTTTCTTT. Translation gives CAISGDTANTEAFF.

The chain combines TRBV2 with TRBJ2-2; tentative D call: TRBD2 (6 bases). The CDR3 contains 13 residues. In germline, CDR1 is SNHLY, CDR2 FYNNEI. The V gene lost 5 bases and the J gene lost 4 bases, with 8 bases spanning the gap. CDR3 DNA: TGTGCCAGCAGTTCTAGCGCCACCGGGGAGCTGTTTTTT. Translating gives CASSSSATGELFF.

The chain carries TRBV6-6 and TRBJ1-1; D remains unclear. Germline V gene lookup returns CDR1 MNHNY and CDR2 SVGAGI (reference sequence). There are 13 residues in the CDR3. V dropped 7 bases and J dropped 0 bases, with 9 bases sitting between them. CDR3: CASIDELNTEAFF. The CDR3 nucleotides read TGTGCCAGCATTGACGAGTTGAACACTGAAGCTTTCTTT.

This clonotype was counted ten times or more. V and J are TRBV2 and TRBJ2-3; 8 positions agree with TRBD2. The germline V gene encodes CDR1 SNHLY and CDR2 FYNNEI. This CDR3 has 15 amino acids. V shed 11 bases and J 2 bases; nucleotides not matched to a gene: 12. The CDR3 DNA is TGTGCCCGAACTCTGCGGGGGGACCTCACAGATACGCAGTATTTT. Translation gives CARTLRGDLTDTQYF.

This clonotype is medium-sized by share. The gene calls are TRBV27 and TRBJ1-1; 8 bases line up with TRBD1. The CDR3 has 15 residues. With V trimmed by 4 bases and J by 0 bases, 4 bases remained unmatched. Germline loops: CDR1 MNHEY, CDR2 SMNVEV (reference sequence). CDR3 region: CASSSRTGMNTEAFF. The DNA of the CDR3 is TGTGCCAGCAGTTCCCGGACAGGGATGAACACTGAAGCTTTCTTT.

About this clonotype: A single base separates this from a much larger clone, so it may be a read error. The chain combines TRBV7-8 with TRBJ2-7; 9 nucleotides match TRBD2. The V gene's germline CDR1 is SGHVS and CDR2 FQNEAQ. Unmatched junction bases numbered 6, after V lost 0 bases and J lost 6 bases. The CDR3 has 15 amino acids. The CDR3 sequence: CASSLARAGGGEQYF. CDR3 in DNA: TGTGCCAGCAGCTTAGCACGAGCGGGGGGAGGCGAGCAGTACTTC.